Below are 5 T cell receptor beta chains sequenced from a single sample in a study of control samples from healthy donors and cancer patients. Here immunoSEQ multiplex PCR was the method, and the copy in TCRdb shows in-frame clones only, minus some. The table has around 130,000 clones, approximately 91% seen once. The sample taken for sequencing was blood. Receptor source: a man aged 45-65 years in good health.

The chain employs TRBV2 and TRBJ1-1; possibly TRBD1 for D (6 bases). V lost 4 bases to trimming and J lost 2 bases, with 8 bases between them. Germline V gives CDR1 SNHLY, CDR2 FYNNEI. This CDR3 is built from 13 residues. CDR3 sequence reads: CASSGDINTEAFF. The CDR3 region has the DNA TGTGCCAGCAGTGGGGACATTAACACTGAAGCTTTCTTT.

The chain recombines TRBV28 with TRBJ1-5, with a possible D match to TRBD1 (5 bases). This CDR3 has 15 residues. Per germline, CDR1 MDHEN and CDR2 SYDVKM. Trimming removed 4 bases at V and 5 bases at J, with 15 bases between. The CDR3 region has the DNA TGTGCCAGCAGTTCCCCAGGGCTGCGGGATCAGCCCCAGCATTTT. This translates into CASSSPGLRDQPQHF.

The CDR3 DNA is TGTGCCAGCAGCTTAATACCCCAGGGGCGGACAAATGAAAAACTGTTTTTT. Translating gives CASSLIPQGRTNEKLFF. V is TRBV7-9 and J is TRBJ1-4; D perhaps matches TRBD1 (6 bases). The length of the CDR3 is 17 residues. V was pared by 2 bases and J by 5 bases, with 18 bases between. Germline loops: CDR1 SEHNR, CDR2 FQNEAQ (reference sequence).

V is TRBV29-1 and J is TRBJ2-2, with 7 positions matching TRBD2. The CDR3 length is 15 residues. The junction had 8 bases not matched to a gene; V was cut back by 4 bases and J by 3 bases. Germline V CDR1 and CDR2: SQVTM, ANQGSEA. The CDR3: CSVGSGEKDTGELFF. The CDR3 nucleotides are TGCAGCGTTGGGAGCGGGGAGAAGGACACCGGGGAGCTGTTTTTT.

This CDR3 is CATSPGQGSSYEQYF. The CDR3 nucleotides are TGTGCCACCAGCCCCGGACAGGGGAGCTCCTACGAGCAGTACTTC. This chain connects TRBV24-1 to TRBJ2-7; 9 nucleotides line up with TRBD1. Germline assignment: CDR1 KGHDR and CDR2 SFDVKD. CDR3 length: 15 amino acids. Trimming removed 7 bases from V and 0 bases from J; junction bases left unmatched: 6.